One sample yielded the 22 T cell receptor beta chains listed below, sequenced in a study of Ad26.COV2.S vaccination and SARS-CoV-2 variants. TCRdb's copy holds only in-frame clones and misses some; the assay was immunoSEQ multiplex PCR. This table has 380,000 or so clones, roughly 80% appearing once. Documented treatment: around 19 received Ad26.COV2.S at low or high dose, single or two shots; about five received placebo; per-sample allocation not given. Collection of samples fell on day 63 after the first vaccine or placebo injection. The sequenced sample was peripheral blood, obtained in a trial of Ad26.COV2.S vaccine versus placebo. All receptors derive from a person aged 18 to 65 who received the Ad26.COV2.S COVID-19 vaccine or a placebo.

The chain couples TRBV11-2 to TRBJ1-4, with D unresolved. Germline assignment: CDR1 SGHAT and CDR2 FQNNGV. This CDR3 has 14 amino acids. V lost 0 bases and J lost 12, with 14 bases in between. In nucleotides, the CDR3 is TGTGCCAGCAGCTTAGAGGGTTCACCTGGAGAACTGTTTTTT. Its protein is CASSLEGSPGELFF. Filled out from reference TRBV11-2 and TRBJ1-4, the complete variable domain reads EAGVAQSPRYKIIEKRQSVAFWCNPISGHATLYWYQQILGQGPKLLIQFQNNGVVDDSQLPKDRFSAERLKGVDSTLKIQPAKLEDSAVYLCASSLEGSPGELFFGSGTQLSVL.

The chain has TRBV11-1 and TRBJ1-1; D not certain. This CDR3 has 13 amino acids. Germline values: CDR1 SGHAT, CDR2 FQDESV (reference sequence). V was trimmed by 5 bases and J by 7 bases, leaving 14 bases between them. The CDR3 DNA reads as TGTGCCAGCAGCCCGCTTCGAGGGATTGAAGCTTTCTTT. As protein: CASSPLRGIEAFF.

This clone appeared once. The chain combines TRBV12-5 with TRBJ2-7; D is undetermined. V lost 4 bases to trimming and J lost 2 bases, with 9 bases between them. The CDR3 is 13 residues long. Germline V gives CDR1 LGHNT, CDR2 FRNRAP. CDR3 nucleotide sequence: TGTGCTAGTGGTTGGACGTCGCCCTACGAGCAGTACTTC. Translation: CASGWTSPYEQYF.

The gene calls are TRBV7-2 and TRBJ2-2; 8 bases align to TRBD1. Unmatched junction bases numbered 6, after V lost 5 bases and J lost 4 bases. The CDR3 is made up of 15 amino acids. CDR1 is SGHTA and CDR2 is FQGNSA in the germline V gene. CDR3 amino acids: CASSTRQGSTGELFF. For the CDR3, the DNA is TGTGCCAGCAGCACCCGACAGGGGAGCACCGGGGAGCTGTTTTTT.

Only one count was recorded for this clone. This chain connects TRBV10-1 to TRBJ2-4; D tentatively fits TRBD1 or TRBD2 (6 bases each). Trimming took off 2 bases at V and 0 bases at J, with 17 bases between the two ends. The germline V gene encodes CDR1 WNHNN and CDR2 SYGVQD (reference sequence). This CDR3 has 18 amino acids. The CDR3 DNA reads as TGCGCCAGCAGTGAGGCGGCCAAGGGGGGTATAGCCAAAAACATTCAGTACTTC. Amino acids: CASSEAAKGGIAKNIQYF.

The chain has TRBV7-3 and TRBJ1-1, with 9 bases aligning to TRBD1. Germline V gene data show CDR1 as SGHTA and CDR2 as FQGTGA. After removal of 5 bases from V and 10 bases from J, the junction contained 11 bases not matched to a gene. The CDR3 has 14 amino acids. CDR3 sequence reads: CASSPYATGGAAFF. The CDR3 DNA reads TGTGCCAGCAGCCCCTATGCAACAGGGGGCGCAGCTTTCTTT.

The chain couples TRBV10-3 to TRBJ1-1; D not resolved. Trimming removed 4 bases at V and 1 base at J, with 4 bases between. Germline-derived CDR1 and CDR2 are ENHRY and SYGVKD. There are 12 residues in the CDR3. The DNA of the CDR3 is TGTGCCATCAGTGCCAGGAACACTGAAGCTTTCTTT. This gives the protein CAISARNTEAFF.

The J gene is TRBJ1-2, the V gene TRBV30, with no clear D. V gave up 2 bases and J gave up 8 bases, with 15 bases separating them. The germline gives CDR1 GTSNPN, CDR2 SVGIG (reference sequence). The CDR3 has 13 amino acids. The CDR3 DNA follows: TGTGCCTGGAGTACCTCCCTAGGAGGCGGCTACACCTTC. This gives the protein CAWSTSLGGGYTF.

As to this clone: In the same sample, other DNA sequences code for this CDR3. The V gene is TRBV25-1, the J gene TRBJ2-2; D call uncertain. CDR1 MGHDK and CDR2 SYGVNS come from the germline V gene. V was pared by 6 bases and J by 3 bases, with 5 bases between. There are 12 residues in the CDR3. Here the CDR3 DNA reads TGTGCCAGCAGCGTGTACACCGGGGAGCTGTTTTTT. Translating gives CASSVYTGELFF.

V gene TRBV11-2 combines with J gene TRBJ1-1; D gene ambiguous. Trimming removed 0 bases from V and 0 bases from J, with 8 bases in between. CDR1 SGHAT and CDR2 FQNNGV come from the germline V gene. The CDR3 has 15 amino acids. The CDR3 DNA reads TGTGCCAGCAGCTTAGATAAGGGCTTGAACACTGAAGCTTTCTTT. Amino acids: CASSLDKGLNTEAFF.

In nucleotides, the CDR3 is TGTGCCACCAGTGGCGGTGGCGGCTCCTACAATGAGCAGTTCTTC. It specifies CATSGGGGSYNEQFF. The chain carries TRBV24-1 and TRBJ2-1; D is uncertain. The CDR3 runs 15 residues. Germline V gives CDR1 KGHDR, CDR2 SFDVKD. The V and J ends lost 5 bases and 0 bases respectively, with 10 bases between them.

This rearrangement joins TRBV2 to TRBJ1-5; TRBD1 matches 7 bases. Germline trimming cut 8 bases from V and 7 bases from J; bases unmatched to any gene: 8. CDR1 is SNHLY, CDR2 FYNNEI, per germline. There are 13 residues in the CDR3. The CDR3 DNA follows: TGTGCCAGCGGGGGACAGTCGAGGCAGCCCCAGCATTTT. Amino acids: CASGGQSRQPQHF.

The CDR3 coding sequence is TGCAGCGTTGAAAGACAGGGGTCCTACGAGCAGTACTTC. Translation gives CSVERQGSYEQYF. The chain is built from TRBV29-1 and TRBJ2-7, with TRBD1 matching over 8 bases. The length of the CDR3 is 13 residues. Looked up from germline, CDR1 is SQVTM and CDR2 is ANQGSEA. V trimming: 2 bases; J trimming: 1 base; junction bases outside the gene matches: 1.

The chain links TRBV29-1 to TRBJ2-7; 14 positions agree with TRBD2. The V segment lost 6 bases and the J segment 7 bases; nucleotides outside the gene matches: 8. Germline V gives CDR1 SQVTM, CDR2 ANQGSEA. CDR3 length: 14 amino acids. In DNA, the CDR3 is TGCAGCGTGGGGGGACTAGCGGGAGCTGGGGAGCAGTACTTC. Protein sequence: CSVGGLAGAGEQYF.

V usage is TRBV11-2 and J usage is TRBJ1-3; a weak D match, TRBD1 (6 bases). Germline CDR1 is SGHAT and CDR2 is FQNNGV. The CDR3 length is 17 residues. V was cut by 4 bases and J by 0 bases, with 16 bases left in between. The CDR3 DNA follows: TGTGCCAGCAGCTCGTGGGCAGGGGTTCTCTCTGGAAACACCATATATTTT. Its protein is CASSSWAGVLSGNTIYF.

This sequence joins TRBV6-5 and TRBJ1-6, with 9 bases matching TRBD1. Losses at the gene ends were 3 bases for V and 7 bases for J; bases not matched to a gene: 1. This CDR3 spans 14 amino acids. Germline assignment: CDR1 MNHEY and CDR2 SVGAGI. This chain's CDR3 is CASSYGQGNSPLHF. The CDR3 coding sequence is TGTGCCAGCAGTTATGGACAGGGGAATTCACCCCTCCACTTT.

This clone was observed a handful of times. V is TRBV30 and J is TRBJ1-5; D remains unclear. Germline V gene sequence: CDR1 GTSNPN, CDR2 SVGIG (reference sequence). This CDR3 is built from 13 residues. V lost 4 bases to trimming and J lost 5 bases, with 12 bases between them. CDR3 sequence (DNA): TGTGCCTGGACCCTGGGCGGGGATCAGCCCCAGCATTTT. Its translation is CAWTLGGDQPQHF.

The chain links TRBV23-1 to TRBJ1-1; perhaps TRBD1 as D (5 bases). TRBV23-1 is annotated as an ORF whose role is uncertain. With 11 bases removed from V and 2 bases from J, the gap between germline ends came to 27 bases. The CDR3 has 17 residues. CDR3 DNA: TGCGCCGTATCAATTCGTCCCACAGGACCAACAAACACTGAAGCTTTCTTT. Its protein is CAVSIRPTGPTNTEAFF.

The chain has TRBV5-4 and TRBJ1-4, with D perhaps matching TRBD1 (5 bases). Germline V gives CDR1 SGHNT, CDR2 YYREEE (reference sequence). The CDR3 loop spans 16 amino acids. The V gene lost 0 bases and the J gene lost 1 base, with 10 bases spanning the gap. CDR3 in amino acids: CASSLASGGTNEKLFF. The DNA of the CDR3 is TGTGCCAGCAGCTTGGCCTCGGGGGGAACTAATGAAAAACTGTTTTTT.

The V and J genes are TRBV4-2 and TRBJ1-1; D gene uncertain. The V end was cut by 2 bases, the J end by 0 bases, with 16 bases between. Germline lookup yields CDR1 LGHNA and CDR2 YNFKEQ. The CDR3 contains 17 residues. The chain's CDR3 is CASSQLGRQRLNTEAFF. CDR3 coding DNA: TGTGCCAGCAGCCAACTCGGGAGGCAACGACTGAACACTGAAGCTTTCTTT.

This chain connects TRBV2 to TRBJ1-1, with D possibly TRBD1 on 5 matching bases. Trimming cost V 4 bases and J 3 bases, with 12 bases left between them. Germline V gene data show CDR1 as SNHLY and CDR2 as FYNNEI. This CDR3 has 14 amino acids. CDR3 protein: CASSAEDSYTEAFF. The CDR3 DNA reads TGTGCCAGCAGTGCTGAAGACAGCTACACTGAAGCTTTCTTT.

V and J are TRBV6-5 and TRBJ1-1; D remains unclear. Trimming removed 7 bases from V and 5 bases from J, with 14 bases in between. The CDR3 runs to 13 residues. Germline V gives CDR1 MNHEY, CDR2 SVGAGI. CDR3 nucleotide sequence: TGTGCCAGCACCCGTCCCCTAGGGACTGAAGCTTTCTTT. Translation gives CASTRPLGTEAFF.